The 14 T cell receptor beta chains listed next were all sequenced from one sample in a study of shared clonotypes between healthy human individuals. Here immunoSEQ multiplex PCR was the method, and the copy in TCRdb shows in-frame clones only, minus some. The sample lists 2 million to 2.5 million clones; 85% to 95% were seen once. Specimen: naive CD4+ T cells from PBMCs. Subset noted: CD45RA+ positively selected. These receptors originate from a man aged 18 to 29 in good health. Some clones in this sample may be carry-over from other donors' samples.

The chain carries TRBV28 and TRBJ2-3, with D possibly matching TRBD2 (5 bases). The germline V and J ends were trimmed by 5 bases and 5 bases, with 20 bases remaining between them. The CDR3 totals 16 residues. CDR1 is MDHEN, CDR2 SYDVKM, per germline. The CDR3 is CASSGLWTGLGDTQYF. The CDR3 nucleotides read TGTGCCAGCAGTGGCCTCTGGACTGGTCTTGGAGATACGCAGTATTTT.

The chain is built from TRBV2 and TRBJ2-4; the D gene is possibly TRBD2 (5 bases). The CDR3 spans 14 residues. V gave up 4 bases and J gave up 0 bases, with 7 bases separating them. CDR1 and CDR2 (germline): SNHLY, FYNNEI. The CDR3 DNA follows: TGTGCCAGCAGTGTACGGGAAGCCAAAAACATTCAGTACTTC. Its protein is CASSVREAKNIQYF. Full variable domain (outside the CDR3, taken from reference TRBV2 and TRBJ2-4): EPEVTQTPSHQVTQMGQEVILRCVPISNHLYFYWYRQILGQKVEFLVSFYNNEISEKSEIFDDQFSVERPDGSNFTLKIRSTKLEDSAMYFCASSVREAKNIQYFGAGTRLSVL.

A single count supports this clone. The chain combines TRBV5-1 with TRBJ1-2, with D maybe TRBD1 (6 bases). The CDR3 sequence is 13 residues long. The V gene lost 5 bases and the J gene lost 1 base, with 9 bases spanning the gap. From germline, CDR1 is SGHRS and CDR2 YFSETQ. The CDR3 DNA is TGCGCCAGCAGAAAGGACAGTAACTATGGCTACACCTTC. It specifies CASRKDSNYGYTF.

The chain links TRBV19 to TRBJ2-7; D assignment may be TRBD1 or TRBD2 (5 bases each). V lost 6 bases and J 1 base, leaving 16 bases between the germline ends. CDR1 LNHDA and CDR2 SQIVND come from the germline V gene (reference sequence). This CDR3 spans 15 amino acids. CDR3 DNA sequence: TGTGCCAGTAGCCCGACGGGGCTAGCTTCCTACGAGCAGTACTTC. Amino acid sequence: CASSPTGLASYEQYF.

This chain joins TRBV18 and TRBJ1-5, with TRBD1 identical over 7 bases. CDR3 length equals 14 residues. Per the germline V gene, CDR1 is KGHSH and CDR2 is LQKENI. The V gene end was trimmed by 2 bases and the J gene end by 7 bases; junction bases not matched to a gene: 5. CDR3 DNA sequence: TGTGCCAGCTCACCAAGTCAGGGGGGCCAGCCCCAGCATTTT. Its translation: CASSPSQGGQPQHF.

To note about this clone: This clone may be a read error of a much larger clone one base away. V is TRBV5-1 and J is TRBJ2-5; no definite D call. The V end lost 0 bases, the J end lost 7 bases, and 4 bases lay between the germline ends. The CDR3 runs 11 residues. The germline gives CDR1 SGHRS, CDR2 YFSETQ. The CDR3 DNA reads TGCGCCAGCAGCTTGGAGGGGACCCAGTACTTC. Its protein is CASSLEGTQYF.

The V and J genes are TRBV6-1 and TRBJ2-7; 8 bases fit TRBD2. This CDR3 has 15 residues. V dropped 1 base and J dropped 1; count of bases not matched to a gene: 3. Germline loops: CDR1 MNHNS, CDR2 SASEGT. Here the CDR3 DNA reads TGTGCCAGCAGTGAAGTACTAGCGGTTTCCTACGAGCAGTACTTC. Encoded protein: CASSEVLAVSYEQYF.

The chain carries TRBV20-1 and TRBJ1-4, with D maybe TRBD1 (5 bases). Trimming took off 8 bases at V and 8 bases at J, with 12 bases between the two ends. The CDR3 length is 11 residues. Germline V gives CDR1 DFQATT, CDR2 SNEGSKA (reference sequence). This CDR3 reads CSWGGREKLFF. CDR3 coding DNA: TGCAGTTGGGGGGGTAGGGAAAAACTGTTTTTT.

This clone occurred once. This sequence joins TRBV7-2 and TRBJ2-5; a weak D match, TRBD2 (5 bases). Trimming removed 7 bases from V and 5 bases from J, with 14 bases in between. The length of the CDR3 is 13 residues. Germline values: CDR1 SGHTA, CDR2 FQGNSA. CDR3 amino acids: CASTRGLAETQYF. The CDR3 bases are TGTGCCAGCACCCGGGGTCTGGCGGAGACCCAGTACTTC.

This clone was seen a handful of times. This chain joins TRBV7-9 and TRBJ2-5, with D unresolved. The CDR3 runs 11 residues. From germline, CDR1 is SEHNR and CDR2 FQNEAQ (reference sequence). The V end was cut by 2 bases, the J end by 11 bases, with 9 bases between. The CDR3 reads CASSLNSPQYF. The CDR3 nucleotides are TGTGCCAGCAGCTTAAACTCCCCTCAGTACTTC.

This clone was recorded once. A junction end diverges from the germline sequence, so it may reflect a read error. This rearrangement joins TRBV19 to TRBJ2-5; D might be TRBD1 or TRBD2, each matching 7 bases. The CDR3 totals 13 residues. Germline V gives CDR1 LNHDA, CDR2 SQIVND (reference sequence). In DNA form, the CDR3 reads TGTGCCAGTAACAGGGGCGCGGGAGAGACCCGGTACTTC. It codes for CASNRGAGETRYF.

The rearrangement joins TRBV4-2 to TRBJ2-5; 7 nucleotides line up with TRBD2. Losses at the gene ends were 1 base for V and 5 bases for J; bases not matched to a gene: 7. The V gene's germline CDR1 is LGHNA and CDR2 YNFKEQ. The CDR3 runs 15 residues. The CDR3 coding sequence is TGTGCCAGCAGCCAAGTTAAGGTGGGGGGGGAGACCCAGTACTTC. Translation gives CASSQVKVGGETQYF.

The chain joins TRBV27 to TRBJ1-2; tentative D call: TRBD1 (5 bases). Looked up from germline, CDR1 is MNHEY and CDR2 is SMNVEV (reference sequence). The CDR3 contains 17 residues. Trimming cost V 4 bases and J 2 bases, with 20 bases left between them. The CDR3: CASSYRSKSTQNYGYTF. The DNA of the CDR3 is TGTGCCAGCAGTTACAGGTCGAAGAGCACTCAAAACTATGGCTACACCTTC.

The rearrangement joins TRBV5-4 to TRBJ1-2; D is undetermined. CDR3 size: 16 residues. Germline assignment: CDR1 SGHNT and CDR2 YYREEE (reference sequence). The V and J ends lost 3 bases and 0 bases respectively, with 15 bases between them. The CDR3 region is CASSSTPEIANYGYTF. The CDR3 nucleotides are TGTGCCAGCAGCTCAACTCCAGAAATCGCTAACTATGGCTACACCTTC.